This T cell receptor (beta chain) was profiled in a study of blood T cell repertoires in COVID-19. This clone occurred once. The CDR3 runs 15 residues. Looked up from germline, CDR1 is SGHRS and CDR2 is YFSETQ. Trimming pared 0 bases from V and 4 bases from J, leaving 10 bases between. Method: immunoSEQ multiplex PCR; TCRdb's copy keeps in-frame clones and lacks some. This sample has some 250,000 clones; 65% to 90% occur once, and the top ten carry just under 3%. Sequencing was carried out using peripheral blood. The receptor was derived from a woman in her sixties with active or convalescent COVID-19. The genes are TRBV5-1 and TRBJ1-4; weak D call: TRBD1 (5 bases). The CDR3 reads CASSLEGAVNEKLFF. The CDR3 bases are TGCGCCAGCAGCTTGGAAGGGGCAGTTAATGAAAAACTGTTTTTT. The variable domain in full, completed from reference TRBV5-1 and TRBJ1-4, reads KAGVTQTPRYLIKTRGQQVTLSCSPISGHRSVSWYQQTPGQGLQFLFEYFSETQRNKGNFPGRFSGRQFSNSRSEMNVSTLELGDSALYLCASSLEGAVNEKLFFGSGTQLSVL.